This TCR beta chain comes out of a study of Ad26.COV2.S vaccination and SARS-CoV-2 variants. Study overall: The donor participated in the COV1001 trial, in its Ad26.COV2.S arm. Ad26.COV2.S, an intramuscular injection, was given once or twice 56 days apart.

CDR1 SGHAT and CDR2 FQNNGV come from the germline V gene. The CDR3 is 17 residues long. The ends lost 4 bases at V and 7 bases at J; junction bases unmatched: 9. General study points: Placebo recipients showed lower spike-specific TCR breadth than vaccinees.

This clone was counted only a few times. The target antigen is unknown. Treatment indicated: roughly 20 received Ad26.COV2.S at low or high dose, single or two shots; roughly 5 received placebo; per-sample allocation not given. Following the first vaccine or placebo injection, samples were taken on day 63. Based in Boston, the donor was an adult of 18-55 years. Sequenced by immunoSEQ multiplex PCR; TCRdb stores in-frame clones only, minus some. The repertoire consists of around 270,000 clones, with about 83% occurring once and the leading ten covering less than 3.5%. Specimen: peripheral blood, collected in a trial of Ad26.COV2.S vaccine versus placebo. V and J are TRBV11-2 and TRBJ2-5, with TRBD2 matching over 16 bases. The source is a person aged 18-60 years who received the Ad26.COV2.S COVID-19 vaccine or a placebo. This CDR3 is CASSSPGTSGGAGTQYF. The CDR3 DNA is TGTGCCAGCAGCTCTCCCGGGACTAGCGGGGGGGCCGGGACCCAGTACTTC.